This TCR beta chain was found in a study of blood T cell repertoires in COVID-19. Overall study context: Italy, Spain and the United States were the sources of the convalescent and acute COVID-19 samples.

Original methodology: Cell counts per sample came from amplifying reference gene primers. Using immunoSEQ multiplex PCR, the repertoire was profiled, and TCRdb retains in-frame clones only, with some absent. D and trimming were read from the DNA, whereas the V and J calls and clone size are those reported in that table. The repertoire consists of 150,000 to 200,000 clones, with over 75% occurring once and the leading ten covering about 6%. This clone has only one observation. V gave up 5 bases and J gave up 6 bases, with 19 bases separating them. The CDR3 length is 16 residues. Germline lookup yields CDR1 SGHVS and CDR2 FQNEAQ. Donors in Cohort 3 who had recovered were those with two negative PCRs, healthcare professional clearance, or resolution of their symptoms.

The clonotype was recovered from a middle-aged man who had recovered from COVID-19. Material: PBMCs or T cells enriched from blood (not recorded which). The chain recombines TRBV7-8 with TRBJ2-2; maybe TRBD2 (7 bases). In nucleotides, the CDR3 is TGTGCCAGCAGCCCCGAAGGGGGACTATTGCCCGGGGAGCTGTTTTTT. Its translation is CASSPEGGLLPGELFF.